This T cell receptor (beta chain) comes out of a study of shared clonotypes between healthy human individuals. CDR1 is SSHAT, CDR2 FNYEAQ, per germline (reference sequence). The CDR3 sequence is 14 residues long. Trimming pared 3 bases from V and 7 bases from J, leaving 12 bases between. Study observations and caveats: Clonotypes which were not shared had lower generation probabilities than clonotypes that all four donors shared. Sorted-subset sequencing was shown by rarefaction to be incomplete despite large depth.

Several immunoSEQ plates held equal portions of the genomic DNA taken from each subset. The protocol was immunoSEQ multiplex PCR, while the TCRdb copy is restricted to in-frame clones and leaves out a portion. Counted here are roughly 2,300,000 clones, just under 95% occurring once; the ten biggest clones make up 0.3% to 0.4%. About this clone itself: Its matching antigen is unknown.

The sample was naive CD4+ T cells from PBMCs. As for subset: CD45RA+ positively selected. The TCR originated in a man aged 18 to 29 in good health. Some clones in this sample may be carry-over from other donors' samples. This sequence joins TRBV7-7 and TRBJ2-2, with D possibly matching TRBD2 (5 bases). The CDR3 protein is CASSFSRDLGELFF. The CDR3 coding sequence is TGTGCCAGCAGCTTCTCTCGGGATCTCGGGGAGCTGTTTTTT.